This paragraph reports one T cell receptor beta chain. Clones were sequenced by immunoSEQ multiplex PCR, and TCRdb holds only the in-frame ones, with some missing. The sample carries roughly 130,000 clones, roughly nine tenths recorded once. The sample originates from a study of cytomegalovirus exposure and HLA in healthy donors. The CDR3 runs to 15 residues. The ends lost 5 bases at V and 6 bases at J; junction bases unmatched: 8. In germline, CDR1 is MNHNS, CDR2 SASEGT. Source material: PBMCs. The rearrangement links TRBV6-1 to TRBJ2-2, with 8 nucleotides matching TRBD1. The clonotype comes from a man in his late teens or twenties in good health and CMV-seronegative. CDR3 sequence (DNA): TGTGCCAGCAGTCACCCGACAGGGGTTCCCGGGGAGCTGTTTTTT. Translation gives CASSHPTGVPGELFF.